Each of the 14 T cell receptor beta chains below was sequenced from the same sample in a study of CD8+CD57+ T cells in acquired aplastic anemia. Genomic DNA, the template, was used for profiling of the TCR beta VDJ and CDR3. TCRdb itself ran the reads through MiXCR, one entry per CDR3 protein. The sample consists of under 250,000 distinct CDR3 sequences, about 62% of them appearing once. CD8+CD57+ cell expansion, shown by flow cytometry, had occurred in the patients selected for sequencing. Sample: sorted CD4+, CD8+, or CD8+CD57+ T cells (not recorded which) from PBMCs. The origin of the receptors is a human donor with aplastic anemia.

The chain couples TRBV7-2 to TRBJ2-5; 9 bases are a match to TRBD2. V dropped 5 bases and J dropped 5; count of bases not matched to a gene: 9. Germline values: CDR1 SGHTA, CDR2 FQGNSA. The CDR3 is 15 residues long. The CDR3 is CASSPRTAGGETQYF. CDR3 bases: TGTGCCAGCAGCCCCCGGACTGCGGGAGGGGAGACCCAGTACTTC.

CDR3 region: CASGGTSNTEAFF. For the CDR3, the DNA is TGTGCCAGTGGAGGAACCAGTAACACTGAAGCTTTCTTT. The chain couples TRBV19 to TRBJ1-1; D is unclear. The CDR3 extends over 13 amino acids. The germline CDR1 and CDR2 sequences are LNHDA and SQIVND (reference sequence). Trimming took off 8 bases at V and 2 bases at J, with 12 bases between the two ends.

This sequence joins TRBV20-1 and TRBJ2-3; 11 nucleotides align to TRBD2. The germline CDR1 and CDR2 sequences are DFQATT and SNEGSKA (reference sequence). CDR3 length equals 13 residues. V was clipped by 7 bases and J by 5 bases; unmatched bases: 5. The CDR3: CSVAGGRVDTQYF. The CDR3 DNA reads as TGCAGTGTAGCGGGGGGGCGAGTAGATACGCAGTATTTT.

This clonotype has a handful of counts. V is TRBV15 and J is TRBJ1-2, with 7 bases fitting TRBD1. Trimming at V came to 1 base and at J to 3 bases, leaving 2 bases not matched to a gene. Per germline, CDR1 LNHNV and CDR2 YYDKDF (reference sequence). The CDR3 spans 14 residues. The CDR3 is CATSRGDRDYGYTF. The CDR3 nucleotides read TGTGCCACCAGCAGAGGAGACAGGGACTATGGCTACACCTTC. The complete variable domain, with remaining parts taken from reference TRBV15 and TRBJ1-2, reads DAMVIQNPRYQVTQFGKPVTLSCSQTLNHNVMYWYQQKSSQAPKLLFHYYDKDFNNEADTPDNFQSRRPNTSFCFLDIRSPGLGDTAMYLCATSRGDRDYGYTFGSGTRLTVV.

This chain uses TRBV29-1 with TRBJ1-1; TRBD1 might be the D (5 bases). V lost 7 bases and J 0 bases, leaving 12 bases between the germline ends. Germline assignment: CDR1 SQVTM and CDR2 ANQGSEA. The CDR3 spans 13 residues. CDR3: CSGRDSLNTEAFF. CDR3 DNA: TGCAGCGGAAGAGACAGCCTGAACACTGAAGCTTTCTTT.

The V gene is TRBV7-6, the J gene TRBJ2-7; maybe TRBD2 (5 bases). Trimming shortened V by 2 bases and J by 3 bases, and 8 bases separated the two germline ends. This CDR3 has 13 amino acids. CDR1 is SGHVS, CDR2 FNYEAQ, per germline. The CDR3 nucleotides are TGTGCCAGCAGCTTATACGGGGACTACGAGCAGTACTTC. It translates to CASSLYGDYEQYF.

V and J are TRBV15 and TRBJ2-7; a possible D gene is TRBD2 (5 bases). Per the germline V gene, CDR1 is LNHNV and CDR2 is YYDKDF (reference sequence). Trimming took off 2 bases at V and 2 bases at J, with 16 bases between the two ends. This CDR3 has 16 residues. The CDR3 nucleotides read TGTGCCACCAGCAGACCGGGCGGGCCCCTTCCCTACGAGCAGTACTTC. Translated: CATSRPGGPLPYEQYF.

The chain is built from TRBV10-2 and TRBJ1-2, with D possibly being TRBD1 (6 bases). The V gene lost 4 bases and the J gene lost 0 bases, with 15 bases spanning the gap. CDR3 length: 16 residues. Looked up from germline, CDR1 is WSHSY and CDR2 is SAAADI. The DNA for the CDR3 is TGCGCCAGCAGTGTGGACAGTAACCCTTCTAACTATGGCTACACCTTC. This sequence encodes CASSVDSNPSNYGYTF.

This clonotype was seen a few times. The chain uses TRBV19 and TRBJ1-1; D remains ambiguous. In germline, CDR1 is LNHDA, CDR2 SQIVND (reference sequence). The CDR3 is made up of 12 amino acids. V lost 3 bases to trimming and J lost 6 bases, with 8 bases between them. The CDR3 bases are TGTGCCAGTAGTATGGGAGTAGCTGAAGCTTTCTTT. Amino acids: CASSMGVAEAFF.

This clonotype appeared once. A much bigger clone sits one base away, suggesting this may be a read error. V usage is TRBV7-9 and J usage is TRBJ2-3; possible D gene TRBD1, 6 bases. This CDR3 contains 14 residues. The V and J ends lost 1 base and 1 base respectively, with 6 bases between them. The germline CDR1 and CDR2 sequences are SEHNR and FQNEAQ (reference sequence). For the CDR3, the DNA is TGTGCCAGCAGCTTAGAGGGGGGCACAGATACGCAGTATTTT. Its protein product is CASSLEGGTDTQYF.

On this clonotype: The junction does not match germline at one end; this may be a read error. The V and J genes are TRBV7-3 and TRBJ2-1; the D call may be TRBD1 or TRBD2 (5 bases each). This CDR3 contains 16 residues. Germline loops: CDR1 SGHTA, CDR2 FQGTGA. This CDR3 is CASSLSGTKSGSEQFF. Here the CDR3 DNA reads TGTGCCAGTAGCTTAAGTGGGACCAAATCGGGGTCTGAGCAGTTCTTC.

This clonotype has only a few counts. V usage is TRBV4-1 and J usage is TRBJ2-1; 10 bases match TRBD2. With V trimmed by 1 base and J by 4 bases, 13 bases remained unmatched. This CDR3 spans 19 amino acids. Per the germline V gene, CDR1 is MGHRA and CDR2 is YSYEKL. CDR3 amino acids: CASSQAPRLLAGIYNEQFF. CDR3 coding DNA: TGCGCCAGCAGCCAAGCGCCACGGTTACTAGCGGGGATTTACAATGAGCAGTTCTTC.

About this clonotype: A junction end diverges from the germline sequence, so it may reflect a read error. The chain is built from TRBV9 and TRBJ2-3; possibly TRBD2 for D (5 bases). The germline CDR1 and CDR2 sequences are SGDLS and YYNGEE. The CDR3 covers 14 residues. The CDR3 region has the DNA TGCGCCAGCAGCCAAGGGAGTGGGGCAGATACGCAGTATTTT. It specifies CASSQGSGADTQYF.

The CDR3 reads CSARMGLVSQTQYF. Here the CDR3 DNA reads TGCAGTGCTAGAATGGGACTAGTCAGCCAGACCCAGTACTTC. The J gene is TRBJ2-5, the V gene TRBV20-1, with 8 bases identical to TRBD2. The CDR3 is 14 residues long. Germline V CDR1 and CDR2: DFQATT, SNEGSKA (reference sequence). V shed 2 bases, J shed 6 bases, and the junction held 8 bases outside the gene matches.